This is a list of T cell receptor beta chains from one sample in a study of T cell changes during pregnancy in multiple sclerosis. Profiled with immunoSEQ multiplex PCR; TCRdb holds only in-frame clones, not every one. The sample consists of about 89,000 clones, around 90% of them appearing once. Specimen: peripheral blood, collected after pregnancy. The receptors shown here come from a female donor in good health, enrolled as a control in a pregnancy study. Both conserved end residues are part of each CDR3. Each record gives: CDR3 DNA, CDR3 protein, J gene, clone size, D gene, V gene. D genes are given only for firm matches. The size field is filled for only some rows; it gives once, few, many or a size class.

CDR3nt: TGTGCCAGTATGGCCAGGGGGCGAAGCGGGGAGCTGTTTTTT; CDR3aa: CASMARGRSGELFF; j_gene: TRBJ2-2; abundance: .; d_gene: TRBD1; v_gene: TRBV19
CDR3nt: TGTGCCAGCAGCTCGCAGGGGGGCTATGGCTACACCTTC; CDR3aa: CASSSQGGYGYTF; j_gene: TRBJ1-2; abundance: .; d_gene: TRBD1; v_gene: TRBV11-2
CDR3nt: TGTGCCAGCAGTTACGGGCGGGGGGGCCTAGATACGCAGTATTTT; CDR3aa: CASSYGRGGLDTQYF; j_gene: TRBJ2-3; abundance: .; d_gene: TRBD2; v_gene: TRBV6-5
CDR3nt: TGTGCCAGCAGCCAACATTTTAAAGGCGGGCGCGAGCACACTGAAGCTTTCTTT; CDR3aa: CASSQHFKGGREHTEAFF; j_gene: TRBJ1-1; abundance: .; d_gene: .; v_gene: TRBV4-2
CDR3nt: TGTGCCAGCAGCTTGGGAAGAAGGGACAGGGTAAAGTATGAGCAGTTCTTC; CDR3aa: CASSLGRRDRVKYEQFF; j_gene: TRBJ2-1; abundance: .; d_gene: TRBD1; v_gene: TRBV5-6
CDR3nt: TGTGCCAGCGTGGTCCGGTCTGATACGCAGTATTTT; CDR3aa: CASVVRSDTQYF; j_gene: TRBJ2-3; abundance: .; d_gene: .; v_gene: TRBV2
CDR3nt: TGTGCCAGCAGCTTAGACAGAGGGAAACTGTTTTTT; CDR3aa: CASSLDRGKLFF; j_gene: TRBJ1-4; abundance: .; d_gene: .; v_gene: TRBV7-2
CDR3nt: TGTGCCAGCAGTGAAAGGGTGATAGGGGGCGGTTTAAGGGAAAAACTGTTTTTT; CDR3aa: CASSERVIGGGLREKLFF; j_gene: TRBJ1-4; abundance: once; d_gene: TRBD1; v_gene: TRBV2
CDR3nt: TGTGCCAGCAGTCCCATTCCCGAGACTAGAGGCAGAAATACGCAGTATTTT; CDR3aa: CASSPIPETRGRNTQYF; j_gene: TRBJ2-3; abundance: .; d_gene: .; v_gene: TRBV27
CDR3nt: TGCGCCAGCAGCCAGAGTTTCTCTGGGGCCAACGTCCTGACTTTC; CDR3aa: CASSQSFSGANVLTF; j_gene: TRBJ2-6; abundance: .; d_gene: .; v_gene: TRBV4-1
CDR3nt: TGTGCCAGCAGTTTCGCCGGGGGGAGGCAGTATTTT; CDR3aa: CASSFAGGRQYF; j_gene: TRBJ2-3; abundance: .; d_gene: TRBD2; v_gene: TRBV27
CDR3nt: TGTGCCAGCAGTTATCTAGGGGAAGAGACCCAGTACTTC; CDR3aa: CASSYLGEETQYF; j_gene: TRBJ2-5; abundance: .; d_gene: .; v_gene: TRBV6-5
CDR3nt: TGTGCCAGTATGGGAGCACAACCAGTGAACACTGAAGCTTTCTTT; CDR3aa: CASMGAQPVNTEAFF; j_gene: TRBJ1-1; abundance: .; d_gene: .; v_gene: TRBV19
CDR3nt: TGTGCCAGTAGTACCCTCCGGGAAAATCAGCCCCAGCATTTT; CDR3aa: CASSTLRENQPQHF; j_gene: TRBJ1-5; abundance: .; d_gene: .; v_gene: TRBV19
CDR3nt: TGCGCCAGCAGCGATGGAGGCGGGAGGGCCTTGTTTTACGAGCAGTACTTC; CDR3aa: CASSDGGGRALFYEQYF; j_gene: TRBJ2-7; abundance: .; d_gene: TRBD2; v_gene: TRBV5-1
CDR3nt: TGCAGCGTGACCGGGACTAGCGGAAGTAGCACAGATACGCAGTATTTT; CDR3aa: CSVTGTSGSSTDTQYF; j_gene: TRBJ2-3; abundance: .; d_gene: TRBD2; v_gene: TRBV29-1
CDR3nt: TGTGCCTGGAACACCGGGACAGGGTCCCTCTATGGCTACACCTTC; CDR3aa: CAWNTGTGSLYGYTF; j_gene: TRBJ1-2; abundance: .; d_gene: TRBD1; v_gene: TRBV30
CDR3nt: TGTGCCAGCAGACAGGGCCTGGGACAGCCCCAGCATTTT; CDR3aa: CASRQGLGQPQHF; j_gene: TRBJ1-5; abundance: .; d_gene: .; v_gene: TRBV28
CDR3nt: TGTGCCAGCTCACCGACTCGAAGAACTGAAGCTTTCTTT; CDR3aa: CASSPTRRTEAFF; j_gene: TRBJ1-1; abundance: .; d_gene: .; v_gene: TRBV18
CDR3nt: TGTGCCAGCAGCCCCAAGAGGATACGCGGGGATACGCAGTATTTT; CDR3aa: CASSPKRIRGDTQYF; j_gene: TRBJ2-3; abundance: .; d_gene: .; v_gene: TRBV7-9
CDR3nt: TGTGCCAGCAGCTTTGAGGTAGCAGAGACCCAGTACTTC; CDR3aa: CASSFEVAETQYF; j_gene: TRBJ2-5; abundance: .; d_gene: .; v_gene: TRBV5-4
CDR3nt: TGTGCTAGTGGTCCGGGGACAGGGTTGGGTCAGCCCCAGCATTTT; CDR3aa: CASGPGTGLGQPQHF; j_gene: TRBJ1-5; abundance: .; d_gene: TRBD1; v_gene: TRBV12-5
CDR3nt: TGTGCCAGCAGAGCCATGGACAGGGATCTCGCTGAAGCTTTCTTT; CDR3aa: CASRAMDRDLAEAFF; j_gene: TRBJ1-1; abundance: .; d_gene: TRBD1; v_gene: TRBV2
CDR3nt: TGTGCCAGCAGTACAGGGGATGGCTACACCTTC; CDR3aa: CASSTGDGYTF; j_gene: TRBJ1-2; abundance: .; d_gene: TRBD1; v_gene: TRBV27
CDR3nt: TGTGCCAGCAGGTTTCAGCGGAACACTGAAGCTTTCTTT; CDR3aa: CASRFQRNTEAFF; j_gene: TRBJ1-1; abundance: .; d_gene: .; v_gene: TRBV2
CDR3nt: TGTGCCAGCACCCGGCAGGATTTCTCCTACGAGCAGTACTTC; CDR3aa: CASTRQDFSYEQYF; j_gene: TRBJ2-7; abundance: .; d_gene: .; v_gene: TRBV28
CDR3nt: TGTGCCACCTCCTTGGGACTAGATCCGACAGATACGCAGTATTTT; CDR3aa: CATSLGLDPTDTQYF; j_gene: TRBJ2-3; abundance: once; d_gene: TRBD2; v_gene: TRBV19
CDR3nt: TGTGCCAGCCGGTCCCTCGGGGGTAATTCACCCCTCCACTTT; CDR3aa: CASRSLGGNSPLHF; j_gene: TRBJ1-6; abundance: .; d_gene: .; v_gene: TRBV27
CDR3nt: TGTGCCAGCAGTTTATTGACTAGCGGGGGTGAGACCCAGTACTTC; CDR3aa: CASSLLTSGGETQYF; j_gene: TRBJ2-5; abundance: .; d_gene: TRBD2; v_gene: TRBV28
CDR3nt: TGCAGCGCCCGAGCGGGGAGCACAGATACGCAGTATTTT; CDR3aa: CSARAGSTDTQYF; j_gene: TRBJ2-3; abundance: .; d_gene: TRBD2; v_gene: TRBV29-1